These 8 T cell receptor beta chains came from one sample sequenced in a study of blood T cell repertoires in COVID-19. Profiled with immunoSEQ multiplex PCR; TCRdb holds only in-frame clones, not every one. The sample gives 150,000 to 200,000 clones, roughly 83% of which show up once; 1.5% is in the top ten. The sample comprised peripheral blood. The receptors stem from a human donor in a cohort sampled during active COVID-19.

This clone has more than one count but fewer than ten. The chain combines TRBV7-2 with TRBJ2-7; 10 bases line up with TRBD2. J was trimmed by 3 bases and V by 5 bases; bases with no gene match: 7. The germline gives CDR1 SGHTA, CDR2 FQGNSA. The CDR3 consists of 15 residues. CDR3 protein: CASSALSGGLYEQYF. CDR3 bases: TGTGCCAGCAGCGCCCTTAGCGGGGGGCTCTACGAGCAGTACTTC. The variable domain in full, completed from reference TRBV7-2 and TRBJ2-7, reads GAGVSQSPSNKVTEKGKDVELRCDPISGHTALYWYRQSLGQGLEFLIYFQGNSAPDKSGLPSDRFSAERTGGSVSTLTIQRTQQEDSAVYLCASSALSGGLYEQYFGPGTRLTVT.

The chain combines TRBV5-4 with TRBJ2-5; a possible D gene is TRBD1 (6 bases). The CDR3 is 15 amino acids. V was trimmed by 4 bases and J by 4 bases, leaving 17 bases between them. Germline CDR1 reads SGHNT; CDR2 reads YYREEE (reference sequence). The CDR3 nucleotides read TGTGCCAGCAGCCCCTGGGACACCCAGAGAGAGACCCAGTACTTC. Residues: CASSPWDTQRETQYF.

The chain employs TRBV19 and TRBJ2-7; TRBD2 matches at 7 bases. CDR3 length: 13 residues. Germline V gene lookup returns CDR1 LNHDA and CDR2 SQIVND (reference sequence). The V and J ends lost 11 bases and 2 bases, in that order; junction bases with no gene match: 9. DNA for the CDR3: TGTGCCGGGGAGGGAAGAGGAACCTACGAGCAGTACTTC. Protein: CAGEGRGTYEQYF.

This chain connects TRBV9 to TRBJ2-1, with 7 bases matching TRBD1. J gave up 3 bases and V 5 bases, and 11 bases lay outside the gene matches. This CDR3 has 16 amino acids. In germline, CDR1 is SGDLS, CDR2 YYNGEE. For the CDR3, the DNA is TGTGCCAGCAGTCGACGACCGGGACAGAGCTACAATGAGCAGTTCTTC. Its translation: CASSRRPGQSYNEQFF.

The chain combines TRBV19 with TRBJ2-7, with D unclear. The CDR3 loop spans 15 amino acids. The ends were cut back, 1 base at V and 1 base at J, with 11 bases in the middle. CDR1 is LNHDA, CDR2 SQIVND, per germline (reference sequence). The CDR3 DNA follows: TGTGCCAGTAGTATAGCCCCGGAGAAGTCCTACGAGCAGTACTTC. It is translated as CASSIAPEKSYEQYF. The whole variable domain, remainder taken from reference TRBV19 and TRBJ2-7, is DGGITQSPKYLFRKEGQNVTLSCEQNLNHDAMYWYRQDPGQGLRLIYYSQIVNDFQKGDIAEGYSVSREKKESFPLTVTSAQKNPTAFYLCASSIAPEKSYEQYFGPGTRLTVT.

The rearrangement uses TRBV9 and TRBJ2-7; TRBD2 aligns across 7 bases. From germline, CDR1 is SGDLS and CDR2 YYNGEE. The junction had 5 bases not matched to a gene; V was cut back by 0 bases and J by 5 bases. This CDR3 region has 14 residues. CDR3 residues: CASSVASTSNEQYF. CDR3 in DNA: TGTGCCAGCAGCGTAGCCTCGACTAGCAACGAGCAGTACTTC.

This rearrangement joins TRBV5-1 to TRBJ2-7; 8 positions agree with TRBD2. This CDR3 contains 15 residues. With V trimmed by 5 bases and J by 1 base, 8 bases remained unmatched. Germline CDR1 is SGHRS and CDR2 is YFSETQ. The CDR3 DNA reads TGCGCCAGCAGGACTCTAGCGGGCCAATCCTACGAGCAGTACTTC. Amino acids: CASRTLAGQSYEQYF.

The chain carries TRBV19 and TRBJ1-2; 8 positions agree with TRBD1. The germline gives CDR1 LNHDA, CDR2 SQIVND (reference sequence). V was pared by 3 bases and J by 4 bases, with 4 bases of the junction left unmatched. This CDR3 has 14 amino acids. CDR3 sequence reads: CASSIEGQVYGYTF. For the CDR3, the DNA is TGTGCCAGTAGTATTGAGGGACAGGTCTATGGCTACACCTTC.